These 17 T cell receptor beta chains came from one sample sequenced in a study of T cell responses to AZD1222 COVID-19 vaccine. TCRdb's copy holds only in-frame clones and misses some; the assay was immunoSEQ multiplex PCR. Of approximately 77,000 clones listed, under 95% are singletons. This sample comprised peripheral blood, obtained 28 days after the second AZD1222 dose. Source of these receptors: an adult who received the AZD1222 COVID-19 vaccine.

The chain combines TRBV19 with TRBJ2-2; 10 positions agree with TRBD1. CDR3 length: 17 amino acids. V was pared by 9 bases and J by 1 base, with 11 bases of the junction left unmatched. The germline gives CDR1 LNHDA, CDR2 SQIVND (reference sequence). The CDR3 DNA reads TGTGCCAGCAAGCCTACCCGGGACAGGGGGAACACCGGGGAGCTGTTTTTT. Its translation: CASKPTRDRGNTGELFF.

The chain uses TRBV6-2 or TRBV6-3 and TRBJ1-2, with D unresolved. The germline CDR1 and CDR2 sequences are MNHEY and SVGEGT. This CDR3 comprises 15 residues. V was pared by 5 bases and J by 0 bases, with 13 bases between. As DNA, the CDR3 is TGTGCCAGCAGTACGCCACCGGCAGCTAACTATGGCTACACCTTC. This sequence encodes CASSTPPAANYGYTF.

The chain combines TRBV6-2 or TRBV6-3 with TRBJ2-7; D unclear. The CDR3 has 12 residues. V was shortened by 1 base and J by 4 bases, with 5 bases between the two germline ends. Germline V gene data show CDR1 as MNHEY and CDR2 as SVGEGT. The CDR3 region is CASSYLRYEQYF. CDR3 nucleotide sequence: TGTGCCAGCAGTTACTTAAGGTACGAGCAGTACTTC.

This chain links TRBV4-2 with TRBJ2-7; D possibly matches TRBD1 or TRBD2 (6 bases each). The CDR3 totals 17 residues. Germline V lookup: CDR1 LGHNA, CDR2 YNFKEQ. Trimming pared 1 base from V and 7 bases from J, leaving 23 bases between. The CDR3 spells CASSQGGPGAPVQEQYF. The CDR3 coding sequence is TGTGCCAGCAGCCAAGGGGGGCCGGGGGCGCCCGTGCAGGAGCAGTACTTC.

The gene calls are TRBV7-7 and TRBJ1-3; possibly TRBD1 for D (5 bases). The germline CDR1 and CDR2 sequences are SSHAT and FNYEAQ (reference sequence). With 2 bases removed from V and 0 bases from J, the gap between germline ends came to 8 bases. The CDR3 runs to 15 residues. CDR3 residues: CASSLSDSSGNTIYF. The CDR3 bases are TGTGCCAGCAGCTTATCAGACAGCTCTGGAAACACCATATATTTT. Together with reference TRBV7-7 and TRBJ1-3, the CDR3 gives the full variable domain: GAGVSQSPRYKVTKRGQDVTLRCDPISSHATLYWYQQALGQGPEFLTYFNYEAQPDKSGLPSDRFSAERPEGSISTLTIQRTEQRDSAMYRCASSLSDSSGNTIYFGEGSWLTVV.

The chain has TRBV11-1 and TRBJ1-1; TRBD1 aligns across 7 bases. This CDR3 contains 14 residues. Germline trimming cut 4 bases from V and 1 base from J; bases unmatched to any gene: 3. The germline V gene has CDR1 SGHAT and CDR2 FQDESV (reference sequence). This CDR3 reads CASSSWDRNTEAFF. As DNA, the CDR3 is TGTGCCAGCAGCTCTTGGGACAGGAACACTGAAGCTTTCTTT.

The chain is built from TRBV27 and TRBJ2-3; possible D gene TRBD2, 5 bases. V gave up 6 bases and J gave up 1 base, with 11 bases separating them. Germline loops: CDR1 MNHEY, CDR2 SMNVEV (reference sequence). CDR3 length: 14 residues. The CDR3 sequence is CASSPVGGTDTQYF. The CDR3 DNA reads TGTGCCAGCAGCCCGGTCGGGGGCACAGATACGCAGTATTTT.

This chain links TRBV19 with TRBJ2-1; 8 bases line up with TRBD1. The CDR3 spans 13 residues. Germline V lookup: CDR1 LNHDA, CDR2 SQIVND (reference sequence). V lost 4 bases to trimming and J lost 7 bases; unmatched junction nucleotides: 3. This CDR3 reads CASSTTGGNEQFF. DNA for the CDR3: TGTGCCAGTAGTACTACAGGGGGTAATGAGCAGTTCTTC.

This chain joins TRBV4-1 and TRBJ2-1; weak D call: TRBD1 (5 bases). Trimming took off 6 bases at V and 7 bases at J, with 19 bases between the two ends. CDR1 and CDR2 (germline): MGHRA, YSYEKL. The length of the CDR3 is 15 residues. CDR3 DNA: TGCGCCAGCAGTTGGAAAGAAGGGGCTTGGAATGAGCAGTTCTTC. Protein: CASSWKEGAWNEQFF.

This clone was seen more than once but under ten times. The chain links TRBV27 to TRBJ2-1; the match to TRBD2 covers 14 bases. This CDR3 is built from 18 residues. CDR1 and CDR2 from the germline V gene are MNHEY and SMNVEV (reference sequence). J was trimmed by 0 bases and V by 6 bases; bases with no gene match: 7. Here the CDR3 reads CASSIGLAGGPSYNEQFF. CDR3 nucleotides: TGTGCCAGCAGCATTGGACTAGCGGGAGGCCCCTCCTACAATGAGCAGTTCTTC.

The chain recombines TRBV10-3 with TRBJ1-1, with TRBD1 as a possible D gene (6 bases). Germline V gene sequence: CDR1 ENHRY, CDR2 SYGVKD. V was shortened by 4 bases and J by 1 base, with 13 bases between the two germline ends. The CDR3 runs to 15 residues. CDR3 DNA: TGTGCCATCAGTGGGAATGGAGGGGGGAACACTGAAGCTTTCTTT. This translates into CAISGNGGGNTEAFF.

This chain joins TRBV6-2 or TRBV6-3 and TRBJ1-2; unclear D gene. Per the germline V gene, CDR1 is MNHEY and CDR2 is SVGEGT. The CDR3 contains 12 residues. V was clipped by 4 bases and J by 7 bases, with 10 bases between them. CDR3 region: CASSWGASGYTF. Here the CDR3 DNA reads TGTGCCAGCAGTTGGGGTGCATCTGGCTACACCTTC.

The CDR3 spells CASSYNYEQYF. CDR3 in DNA: TGTGCCAGCAGTTATAACTACGAGCAGTACTTC. The V gene is TRBV6-6, the J gene TRBJ2-7; D is undetermined. Looked up from germline, CDR1 is MNHNY and CDR2 is SVGAGI (reference sequence). The CDR3 runs to 11 residues. The V end lost 3 bases, the J end lost 3 bases, and 3 bases lay between the germline ends.

The chain is built from TRBV9 and TRBJ1-1, with D unresolved. CDR1 SGDLS and CDR2 YYNGEE come from the germline V gene. This CDR3 spans 14 amino acids. Trimming left V 0 bases short and J 4 bases short, with 10 bases between. DNA of the CDR3: TGTGCCAGCAGCGTAGTAGAGGGAGTCACTGAAGCTTTCTTT. Translated: CASSVVEGVTEAFF.

The chain has TRBV24-1 and TRBJ1-1, with 7 nucleotides matching TRBD1. The CDR3 runs 18 residues. Germline CDR1 reads KGHDR; CDR2 reads SFDVKD. The V and J ends lost 3 bases and 6 bases, in that order; junction bases with no gene match: 18. The CDR3 loop is CATSDPLQGKGGLPEAFF. CDR3 in DNA: TGTGCCACCAGTGATCCCCTTCAGGGGAAAGGGGGCCTCCCTGAAGCTTTCTTT.

The V call is TRBV7-2, the J call TRBJ1-1, with D possibly being TRBD1 (5 bases). CDR3 length: 15 residues. Germline lookup yields CDR1 SGHTA and CDR2 FQGNSA. Trimming shortened V by 2 bases and J by 1 base, and 11 bases separated the two germline ends. In DNA, the CDR3 is TGTGCCAGCAGCTTACATGGGGCGCGGAACACTGAAGCTTTCTTT. It encodes CASSLHGARNTEAFF. Based on the CDR3 plus reference TRBV7-2 and TRBJ1-1, the full variable domain is GAGVSQSPSNKVTEKGKDVELRCDPISGHTALYWYRQSLGQGLEFLIYFQGNSAPDKSGLPSDRFSAERTGGSVSTLTIQRTQQEDSAVYLCASSLHGARNTEAFFGQGTRLTVV.

The chain joins TRBV7-6 to TRBJ2-7; the D is unclear. V was cut by 5 bases and J by 3 bases, with 11 bases left in between. This CDR3 spans 13 amino acids. Germline V gene lookup returns CDR1 SGHVS and CDR2 FNYEAQ. CDR3 sequence (DNA): TGTGCCAGCAGCCCCCGAGGCGGCTACGAGCAGTACTTC. Residues: CASSPRGGYEQYF. Supplemented by reference TRBV7-6 and TRBJ2-7, the full variable domain reads GAGVSQSPRYKVTKRGQDVALRCDPISGHVSLYWYRQALGQGPEFLTYFNYEAQQDKSGLPNDRFSAERPEGSISTLTIQRTEQRDSAMYRCASSPRGGYEQYFGPGTRLTVT.